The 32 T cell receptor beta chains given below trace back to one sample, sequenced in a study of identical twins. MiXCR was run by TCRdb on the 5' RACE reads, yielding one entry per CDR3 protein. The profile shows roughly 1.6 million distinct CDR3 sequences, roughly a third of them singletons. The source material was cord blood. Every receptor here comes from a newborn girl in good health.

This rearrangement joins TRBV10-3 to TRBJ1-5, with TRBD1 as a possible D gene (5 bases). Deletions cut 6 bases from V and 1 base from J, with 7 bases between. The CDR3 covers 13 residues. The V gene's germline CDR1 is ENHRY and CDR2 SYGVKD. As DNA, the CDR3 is TGTGCCATCAGGACAGAAAGCAATCAGCCCCAGCATTTT. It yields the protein CAIRTESNQPQHF.

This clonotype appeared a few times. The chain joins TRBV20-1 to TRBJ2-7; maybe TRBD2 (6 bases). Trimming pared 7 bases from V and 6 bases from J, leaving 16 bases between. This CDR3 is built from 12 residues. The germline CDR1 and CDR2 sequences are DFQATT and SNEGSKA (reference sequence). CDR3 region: CSGQAGMREQYF. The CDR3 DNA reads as TGCAGTGGCCAAGCGGGTATGCGCGAGCAGTACTTC.

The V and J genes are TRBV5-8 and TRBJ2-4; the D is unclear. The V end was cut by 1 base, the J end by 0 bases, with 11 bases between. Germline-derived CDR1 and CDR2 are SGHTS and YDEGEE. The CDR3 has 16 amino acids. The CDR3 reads CASSLRPVLAKNIQYF. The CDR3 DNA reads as TGTGCCAGCAGCTTGAGGCCAGTTCTAGCCAAAAACATTCAGTACTTC.

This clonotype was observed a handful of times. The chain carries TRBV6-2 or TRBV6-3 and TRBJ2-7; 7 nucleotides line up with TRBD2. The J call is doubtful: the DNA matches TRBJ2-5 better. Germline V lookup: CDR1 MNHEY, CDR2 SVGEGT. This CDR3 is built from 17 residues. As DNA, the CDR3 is TGTGCCAGCAGTTACCCGCAGCGGGGTGATACTAAAGAGACCCAGTACTTC. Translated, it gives CASSYPQRGDTKETQYF.

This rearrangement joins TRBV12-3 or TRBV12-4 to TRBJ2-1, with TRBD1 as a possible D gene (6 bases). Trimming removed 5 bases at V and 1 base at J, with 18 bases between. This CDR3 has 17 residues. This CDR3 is CASSPSRGQQSYNEQFF. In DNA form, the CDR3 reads TGTGCCAGCAGTCCTAGTAGGGGACAACAATCCTACAATGAGCAGTTCTTC.

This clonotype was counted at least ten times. CDR3 coding DNA: TGCAGCGTTGCCCAGGGAGGTTCCTTTAACTATGGCTACACCTTC. This codes for CSVAQGGSFNYGYTF. This rearrangement joins TRBV29-1 to TRBJ1-2, with D possibly matching TRBD1 (5 bases). The CDR3 is made up of 15 amino acids. Germline V CDR1 and CDR2: SQVTM, ANQGSEA. The ends were cut back, 4 bases at V and 1 base at J, with 16 bases in the middle.

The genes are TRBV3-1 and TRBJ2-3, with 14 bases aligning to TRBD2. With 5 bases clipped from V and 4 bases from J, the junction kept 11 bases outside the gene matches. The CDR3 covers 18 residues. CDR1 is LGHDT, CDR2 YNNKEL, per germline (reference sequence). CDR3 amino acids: CASSSGTSGSSSADTQYF. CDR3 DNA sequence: TGTGCCAGCAGCAGCGGGACTAGCGGGAGTTCTAGCGCAGATACGCAGTATTTT.

The CDR3 protein is CSASPGQGTAGYTF. The DNA of the CDR3 is TGCAGTGCCTCCCCGGGACAGGGGACAGCTGGCTACACCTTC. The chain combines TRBV20-1 with TRBJ1-2; the match to TRBD1 covers 10 bases. The V gene end was trimmed by 6 bases and the J gene end by 7 bases; junction bases not matched to a gene: 11. The CDR3 extends over 14 amino acids. The germline gives CDR1 DFQATT, CDR2 SNEGSKA (reference sequence).

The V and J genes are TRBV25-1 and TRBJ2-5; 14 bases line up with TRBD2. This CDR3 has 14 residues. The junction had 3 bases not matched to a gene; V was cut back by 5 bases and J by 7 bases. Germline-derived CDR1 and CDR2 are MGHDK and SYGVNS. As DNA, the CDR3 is TGTGCCAGCAGTCCGACTAGCGGGAGGGGGACCCAGTACTTC. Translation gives CASSPTSGRGTQYF.

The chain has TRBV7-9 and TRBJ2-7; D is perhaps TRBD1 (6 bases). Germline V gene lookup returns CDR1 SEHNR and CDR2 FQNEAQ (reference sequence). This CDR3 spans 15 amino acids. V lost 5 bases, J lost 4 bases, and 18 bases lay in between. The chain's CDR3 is CASSPRTASNYEQYF. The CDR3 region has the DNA TGTGCCAGCAGCCCCCGGACAGCTTCTAATTACGAGCAGTACTTC.

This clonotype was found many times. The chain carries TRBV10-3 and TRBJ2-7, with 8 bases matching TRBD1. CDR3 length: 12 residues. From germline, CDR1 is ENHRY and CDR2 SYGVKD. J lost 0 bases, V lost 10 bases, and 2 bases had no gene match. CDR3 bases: TGTGCCACCGACAGGGGCTCCTACGAGCAGTACTTC. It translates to CATDRGSYEQYF.

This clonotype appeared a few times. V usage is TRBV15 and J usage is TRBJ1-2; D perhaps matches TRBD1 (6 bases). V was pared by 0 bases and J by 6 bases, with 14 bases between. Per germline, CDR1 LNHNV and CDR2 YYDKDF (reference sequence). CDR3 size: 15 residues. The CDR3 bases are TGTGCCACCAGCAGAGACGTAGGTAGGACAGATGGCTACACCTTC. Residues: CATSRDVGRTDGYTF.

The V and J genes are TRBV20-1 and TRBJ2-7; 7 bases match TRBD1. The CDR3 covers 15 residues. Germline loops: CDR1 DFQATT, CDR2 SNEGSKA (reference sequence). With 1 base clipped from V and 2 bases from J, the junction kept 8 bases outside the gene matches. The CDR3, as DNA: TGCAGTGCTAGAGTAATGAGACAGGGTCCCTACGAGCAGTACTTC. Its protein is CSARVMRQGPYEQYF.

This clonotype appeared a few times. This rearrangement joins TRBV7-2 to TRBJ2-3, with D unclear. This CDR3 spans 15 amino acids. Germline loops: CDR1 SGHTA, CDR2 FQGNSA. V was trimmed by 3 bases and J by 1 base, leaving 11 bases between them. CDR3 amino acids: CASSFPIQRTDTQYF. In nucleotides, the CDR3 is TGTGCCAGCAGCTTCCCAATACAGCGCACAGATACGCAGTATTTT. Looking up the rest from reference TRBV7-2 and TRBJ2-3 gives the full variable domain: GAGVSQSPSNKVTEKGKDVELRCDPISGHTALYWYRQSLGQGLEFLIYFQGNSAPDKSGLPSDRFSAERTGGSVSTLTIQRTQQEDSAVYLCASSFPIQRTDTQYFGPGTRLTVL.

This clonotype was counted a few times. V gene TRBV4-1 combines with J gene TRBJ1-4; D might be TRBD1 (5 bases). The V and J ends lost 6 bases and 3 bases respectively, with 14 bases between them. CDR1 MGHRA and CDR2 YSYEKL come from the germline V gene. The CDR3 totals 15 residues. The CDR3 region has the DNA TGCGCCAGCAGTTGGACCGGGACGGCTAATGAAAAACTGTTTTTT. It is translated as CASSWTGTANEKLFF.

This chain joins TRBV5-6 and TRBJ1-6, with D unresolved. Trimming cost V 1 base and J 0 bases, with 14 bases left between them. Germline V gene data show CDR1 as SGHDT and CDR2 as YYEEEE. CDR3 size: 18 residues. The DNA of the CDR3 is TGTGCCAGCAGCTTGACAGCCATCTCGAGCTCCTATAATTCACCCCTCCACTTT. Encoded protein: CASSLTAISSSYNSPLHF.

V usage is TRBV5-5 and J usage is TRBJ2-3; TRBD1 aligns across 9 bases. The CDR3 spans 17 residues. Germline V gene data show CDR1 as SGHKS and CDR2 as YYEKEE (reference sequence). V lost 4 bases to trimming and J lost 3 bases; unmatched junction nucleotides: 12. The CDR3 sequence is CASSHRDRVRGTDTQYF. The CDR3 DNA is TGTGCCAGCAGCCACCGGGACAGGGTAAGAGGGACAGATACGCAGTATTTT.

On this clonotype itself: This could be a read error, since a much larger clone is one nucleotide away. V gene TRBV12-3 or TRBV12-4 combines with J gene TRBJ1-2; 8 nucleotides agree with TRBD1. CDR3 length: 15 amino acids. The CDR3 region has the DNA TGTGCCGGCAGCCCGGACAGGGCGGTTAACTATGGCTACACCTTC. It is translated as CAGSPDRAVNYGYTF.

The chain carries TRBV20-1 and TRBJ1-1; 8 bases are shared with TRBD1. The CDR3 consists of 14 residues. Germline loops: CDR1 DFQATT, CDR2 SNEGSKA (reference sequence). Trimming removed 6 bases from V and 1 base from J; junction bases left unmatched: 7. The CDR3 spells CSASRGTGNTEAFF. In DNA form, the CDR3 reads TGCAGTGCCTCCCGGGGGACAGGGAACACTGAAGCTTTCTTT.

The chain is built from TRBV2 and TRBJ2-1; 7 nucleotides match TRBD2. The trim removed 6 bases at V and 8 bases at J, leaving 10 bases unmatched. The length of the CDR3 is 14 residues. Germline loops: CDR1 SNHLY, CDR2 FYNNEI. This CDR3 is CASREREVGHEQFF. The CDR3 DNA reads TGTGCCAGCAGGGAACGGGAGGTTGGACATGAGCAGTTCTTC. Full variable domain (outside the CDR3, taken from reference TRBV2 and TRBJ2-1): EPEVTQTPSHQVTQMGQEVILRCVPISNHLYFYWYRQILGQKVEFLVSFYNNEISEKSEIFDDQFSVERPDGSNFTLKIRSTKLEDSAMYFCASREREVGHEQFFGPGTRLTVL.

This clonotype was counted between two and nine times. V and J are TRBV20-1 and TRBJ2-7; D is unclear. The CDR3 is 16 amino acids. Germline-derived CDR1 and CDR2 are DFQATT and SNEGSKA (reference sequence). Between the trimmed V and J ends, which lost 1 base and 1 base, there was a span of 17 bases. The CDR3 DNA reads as TGCAGTGCTAGAGGAGGAAGTGGGCCAAGATCCTACGAGCAGTACTTC. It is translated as CSARGGSGPRSYEQYF.

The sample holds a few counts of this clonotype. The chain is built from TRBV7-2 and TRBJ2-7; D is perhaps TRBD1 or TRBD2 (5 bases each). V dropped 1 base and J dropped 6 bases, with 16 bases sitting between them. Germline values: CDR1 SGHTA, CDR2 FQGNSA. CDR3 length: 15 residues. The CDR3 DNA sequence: TGTGCCAGCAGCTTAGAGGTTGTAAAGGGGACCGAGCAGTACTTC. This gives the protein CASSLEVVKGTEQYF. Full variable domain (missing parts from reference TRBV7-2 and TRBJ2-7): GAGVSQSPSNKVTEKGKDVELRCDPISGHTALYWYRQSLGQGLEFLIYFQGNSAPDKSGLPSDRFSAERTGGSVSTLTIQRTQQEDSAVYLCASSLEVVKGTEQYFGPGTRLTVT.

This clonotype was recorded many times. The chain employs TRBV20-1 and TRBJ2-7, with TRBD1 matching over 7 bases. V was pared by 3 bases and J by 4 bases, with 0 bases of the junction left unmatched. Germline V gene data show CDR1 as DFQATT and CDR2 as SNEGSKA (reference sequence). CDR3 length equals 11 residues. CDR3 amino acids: CSASRGYEQYF. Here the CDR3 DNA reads TGCAGTGCTAGCAGGGGGTACGAGCAGTACTTC.

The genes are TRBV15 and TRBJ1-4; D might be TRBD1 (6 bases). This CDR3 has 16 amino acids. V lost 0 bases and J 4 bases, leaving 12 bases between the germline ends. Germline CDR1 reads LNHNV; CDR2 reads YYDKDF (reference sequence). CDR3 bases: TGTGCCACCAGCAGAGAAGGGGGGCGACTTAATGAAAAACTGTTTTTT. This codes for CATSREGGRLNEKLFF.

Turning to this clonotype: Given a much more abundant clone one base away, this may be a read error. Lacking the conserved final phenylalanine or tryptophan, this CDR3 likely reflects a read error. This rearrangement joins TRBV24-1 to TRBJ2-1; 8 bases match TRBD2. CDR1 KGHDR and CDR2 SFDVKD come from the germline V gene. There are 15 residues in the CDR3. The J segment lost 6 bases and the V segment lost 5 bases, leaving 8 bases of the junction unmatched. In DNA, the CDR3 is TGTGCCACCAGTGGTTCCAGCGGGAGTCCCAATGAGCAGTTCTAC. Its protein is CATSGSSGSPNEQFY.

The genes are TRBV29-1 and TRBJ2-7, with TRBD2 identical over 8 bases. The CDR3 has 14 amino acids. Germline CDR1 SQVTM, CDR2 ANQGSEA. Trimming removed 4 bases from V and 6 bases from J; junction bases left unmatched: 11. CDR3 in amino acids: CSVAPLAVEGEQYF. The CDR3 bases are TGCAGCGTTGCCCCACTAGCGGTCGAGGGCGAGCAGTACTTC.

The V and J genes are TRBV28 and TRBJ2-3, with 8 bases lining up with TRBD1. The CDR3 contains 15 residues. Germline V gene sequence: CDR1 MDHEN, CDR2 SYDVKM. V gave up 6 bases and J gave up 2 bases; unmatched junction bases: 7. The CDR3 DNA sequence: TGTGCCAGCAGCCGGGGACAGGTGGTCACAGATACGCAGTATTTT. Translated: CASSRGQVVTDTQYF.

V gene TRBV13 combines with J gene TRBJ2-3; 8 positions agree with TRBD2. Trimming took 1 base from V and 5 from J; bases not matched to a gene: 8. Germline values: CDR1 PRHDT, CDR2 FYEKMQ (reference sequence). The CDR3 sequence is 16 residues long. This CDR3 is CASSLVPLAGRDTQYF. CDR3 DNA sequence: TGTGCCAGCAGCTTAGTCCCGTTAGCGGGGCGAGATACGCAGTATTTT.

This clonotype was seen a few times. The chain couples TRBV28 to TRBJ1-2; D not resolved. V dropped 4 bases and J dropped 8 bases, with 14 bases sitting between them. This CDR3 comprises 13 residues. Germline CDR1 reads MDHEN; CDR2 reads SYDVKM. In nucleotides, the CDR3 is TGTGCCAGCAGTTGGAGAGACCGGGTGGGCTACACCTTC. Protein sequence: CASSWRDRVGYTF.

The CDR3 bases are TGTGCCAGCAGCGATATCTCGACGACAGGGTTTAGAGAGACCCAGTACTTC. As protein: CASSDISTTGFRETQYF. The chain combines TRBV5-6 with TRBJ2-5; TRBD1 aligns across 7 bases. V dropped 4 bases and J dropped 4; count of bases not matched to a gene: 16. The germline V gene encodes CDR1 SGHDT and CDR2 YYEEEE. CDR3 length: 17 amino acids.

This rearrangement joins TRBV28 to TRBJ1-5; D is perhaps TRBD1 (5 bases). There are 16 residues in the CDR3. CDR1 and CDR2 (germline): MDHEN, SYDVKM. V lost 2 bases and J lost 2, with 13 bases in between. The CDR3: CASSLIRQGGNQPQHF. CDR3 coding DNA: TGTGCCAGCAGTTTAATTCGGCAGGGCGGCAATCAGCCCCAGCATTTT.

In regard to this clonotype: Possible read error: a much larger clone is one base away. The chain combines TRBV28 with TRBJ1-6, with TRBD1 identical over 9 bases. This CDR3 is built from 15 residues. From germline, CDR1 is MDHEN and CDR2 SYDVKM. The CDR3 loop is CASRTGGSYNSPPHF. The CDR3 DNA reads TGTGCCAGCAGAACAGGGGGCTCCTATAATTCACCCCCCCACTTT.